These 27 T cell receptor beta chains came from one sample sequenced in a study of CD8+ T cells in alopecia areata. TCR sequencing used cDNA made by reverse transcription of extracted RNA. The method was immunoSEQ multiplex PCR; TCRdb's version includes in-frame clones alone and lacks a portion of them. The sample consists of over 150,000 clones, roughly 60% of them appearing once. Sequencing was performed on CD4+ T cells sorted from blood, taken at week 0. The receptors stem from a human donor with alopecia areata.

This clone was counted only a few times. The gene calls are TRBV19 and TRBJ1-5; a weak D match, TRBD1 (6 bases). V was cut by 6 bases and J by 3 bases, with 12 bases left in between. The CDR3 is 14 amino acids. CDR1 LNHDA and CDR2 SQIVND come from the germline V gene (reference sequence). The CDR3 sequence: CASRDRDTNQPQHF. The CDR3 nucleotides read TGTGCCAGTAGAGACCGGGACACCAATCAGCCCCAGCATTTT.

The genes are TRBV30 and TRBJ2-5, with a tentative D call TRBD1 (5 bases). Germline V gene sequence: CDR1 GTSNPN, CDR2 SVGIG (reference sequence). The CDR3 sequence is 16 residues long. V was clipped by 0 bases and J by 0 bases, with 14 bases between them. In nucleotides, the CDR3 is TGTGCCTGGAGTGTACAAGGACACCCGTACCAAGAGACCCAGTACTTC. Encoded protein: CAWSVQGHPYQETQYF.

CDR3 nucleotides: TGTGCCTGGGGGACCGGACAGGCCAACTATGGCTACACCTTC. This translates into CAWGTGQANYGYTF. The rearrangement uses TRBV30 and TRBJ1-2, with TRBD1 matching 7 bases. The CDR3 length is 14 residues. The ends lost 5 bases at V and 2 bases at J; junction bases unmatched: 8. Looked up from germline, CDR1 is GTSNPN and CDR2 is SVGIG (reference sequence).

The sample holds a few counts of this clone. The rearrangement links TRBV30 to TRBJ1-3; D remains ambiguous. Germline CDR1 reads GTSNPN; CDR2 reads SVGIG (reference sequence). V lost 2 bases and J lost 1, with 18 bases in between. The length of the CDR3 is 17 residues. The CDR3 reads CAWSKGVISGSGNTIYF. The CDR3 DNA sequence: TGTGCCTGGAGTAAGGGAGTAATTTCGGGTTCTGGAAACACCATATATTTT.

In its sample, this clone was seen a few times. CDR3 bases: TGTGCCACCAGCAGAGAGGTGGATGAGCAGTTCTTC. Protein sequence: CATSREVDEQFF. This chain uses TRBV15 with TRBJ2-1; D unresolved. Germline values: CDR1 LNHNV, CDR2 YYDKDF (reference sequence). CDR3 size: 12 residues. Trimming cost V 0 bases and J 8 bases, with 5 bases left between them.

V is TRBV5-1 and J is TRBJ2-5, with D tentatively TRBD2 (6 bases). Per the germline V gene, CDR1 is SGHRS and CDR2 is YFSETQ. V lost 0 bases and J 4 bases, leaving 10 bases between the germline ends. The CDR3 covers 14 residues. The CDR3 loop is CASSLEDGGETQYF. The CDR3 nucleotides read TGCGCCAGCAGCTTGGAGGACGGGGGAGAGACCCAGTACTTC.

The CDR3 here is CASSVQGSEQFF. The CDR3 DNA reads as TGTGCCAGCAGCGTGCAGGGGAGTGAGCAGTTCTTC. The V and J genes are TRBV9 and TRBJ2-1; D may be TRBD1 (6 bases). There are 12 residues in the CDR3. Germline lookup yields CDR1 SGDLS and CDR2 YYNGEE. Deletions cut 2 bases from V and 9 bases from J, with 9 bases between.

This clone came up once. V gene TRBV29-1 combines with J gene TRBJ1-1; TRBD1 matches at 7 bases. Germline CDR1 is SQVTM and CDR2 is ANQGSEA. This CDR3 region has 15 residues. Losses at the gene ends were 4 bases for V and 0 bases for J; bases not matched to a gene: 8. The CDR3 is CSVVSGGHLNTEAFF. The CDR3 DNA sequence: TGCAGCGTTGTTTCAGGGGGGCACTTGAACACTGAAGCTTTCTTT.

This chain uses TRBV5-1 with TRBJ2-7; 13 bases are shared with TRBD2. The CDR3 is made up of 16 amino acids. CDR1 SGHRS and CDR2 YFSETQ come from the germline V gene. V shed 6 bases and J 7 bases; nucleotides not matched to a gene: 13. The DNA of the CDR3 is TGCGCCAGCAACCCTGGGACTAGCGGGATGATTGAGGAGCAGTACTTC. The encoded protein is CASNPGTSGMIEEQYF.

The chain links TRBV9 to TRBJ2-1; D not resolved. Germline CDR1 SGDLS, CDR2 YYNGEE. Trimming removed 0 bases at V and 7 bases at J, with 14 bases between. The CDR3 loop spans 15 amino acids. The DNA for the CDR3 is TGTGCCAGCAGCGTAGGTATTAGCTCGGAGAATGAGCAGTTCTTC. Encoded protein: CASSVGISSENEQFF.

This clone was detected a few times. The chain links TRBV29-1 to TRBJ2-2; TRBD1 might be the D (5 bases). This CDR3 is 12 amino acids long. V was clipped by 7 bases and J by 2 bases, with 8 bases between them. Looked up from germline, CDR1 is SQVTM and CDR2 is ANQGSEA. CDR3 amino acids: CSAQGNTGELFF. The CDR3 region has the DNA TGCAGCGCCCAGGGTAACACCGGGGAGCTGTTTTTT.

This clone was observed once. The chain has TRBV4-2 and TRBJ1-6; 9 positions agree with TRBD1. After removal of 3 bases from V and 0 bases from J, the junction contained 0 bases not matched to a gene. Looked up from germline, CDR1 is LGHNA and CDR2 is YNFKEQ. The CDR3 is made up of 16 amino acids. The CDR3 DNA is TGTGCCAGCAGCCAGGGACAGGGCTCCTATAATTCACCCCTCCACTTT. Protein sequence: CASSQGQGSYNSPLHF.

This clone was counted a single time. J is TRBJ2-7 and V is TRBV11-2; no reliable D call. The germline CDR1 and CDR2 sequences are SGHAT and FQNNGV. Trimming left V 3 bases short and J 4 bases short, with 19 bases between. CDR3 length: 16 residues. The chain's CDR3 is CASSFLKDVFLYEQYF. CDR3 sequence (DNA): TGTGCCAGCAGCTTCCTCAAAGACGTTTTTCTTTACGAGCAGTACTTC.

V is TRBV5-1 and J is TRBJ2-4; TRBD1 matches 12 bases. This CDR3 contains 15 residues. Germline loops: CDR1 SGHRS, CDR2 YFSETQ. V shed 4 bases and J 8 bases; nucleotides not matched to a gene: 7. In DNA, the CDR3 is TGCGCCAGCAGCCCGGGACAGGGGGCAAGTTACATTCAGTACTTC. Protein sequence: CASSPGQGASYIQYF.

This clone has a single count. This rearrangement joins TRBV9 to TRBJ1-1; D gene uncertain. The CDR3 contains 16 residues. Trimming shortened V by 2 bases and J by 5 bases, and 19 bases separated the two germline ends. Looked up from germline, CDR1 is SGDLS and CDR2 is YYNGEE. CDR3 region: CASSVEPLYMETEAFF. CDR3 DNA: TGTGCCAGCAGCGTCGAACCGCTCTACATGGAGACTGAAGCTTTCTTT.

This sequence joins TRBV19 and TRBJ2-2; D perhaps matches TRBD2 (5 bases). V dropped 4 bases and J dropped 2 bases, with 5 bases sitting between them. This CDR3 contains 13 residues. Germline CDR1 reads LNHDA; CDR2 reads SQIVND (reference sequence). CDR3 DNA sequence: TGTGCCAGTAGTAGGACTAACACCGGGGAGCTGTTTTTT. Translated, it gives CASSRTNTGELFF.

This rearrangement joins TRBV29-1 to TRBJ1-2; D unclear. V was pared by 2 bases and J by 4 bases, with 5 bases between. The CDR3 length is 11 residues. Looked up from germline, CDR1 is SQVTM and CDR2 is ANQGSEA. CDR3 nucleotide sequence: TGCAGCGTTGAAAGCATCTATGGCTACACCTTC. Translation gives CSVESIYGYTF.

In its sample, this clone was seen a few times. This sequence joins TRBV29-1 and TRBJ1-2; D uncertain. The CDR3 loop spans 12 amino acids. V lost 5 bases to trimming and J lost 4 bases, with 11 bases between them. Germline CDR1 SQVTM, CDR2 ANQGSEA. The CDR3 sequence is CSVSSGSYGYTF. CDR3 bases: TGCAGCGTTTCCTCAGGTTCCTATGGCTACACCTTC.

This clone was detected a few times. This sequence joins TRBV5-1 and TRBJ2-5, with 10 bases fitting TRBD1. This CDR3 region has 16 residues. Per germline, CDR1 SGHRS and CDR2 YFSETQ. V shed 0 bases, J shed 2 bases, and the junction held 4 bases outside the gene matches. The DNA of the CDR3 is TGCGCCAGCAGCTTGGCGGGACAGGGGCCTCAAGAGACCCAGTACTTC. Translating it yields CASSLAGQGPQETQYF.

This clone was seen a single time. This chain links TRBV6-6 with TRBJ1-6; D remains ambiguous. V was trimmed by 4 bases and J by 6 bases, leaving 10 bases between them. Per the germline V gene, CDR1 is MNHNY and CDR2 is SVGAGI (reference sequence). CDR3 length: 14 amino acids. In nucleotides, the CDR3 is TGTGCCAGCAGTTCCCGGGATTTTAATTCACCCCTCCACTTT. This encodes CASSSRDFNSPLHF.

On this clone itself: This CDR3 is also generated by other DNA sequences in the sample. This sequence joins TRBV9 and TRBJ1-5; no reliable D call. From germline, CDR1 is SGDLS and CDR2 YYNGEE. V was pared by 1 base and J by 3 bases, with 5 bases between. This CDR3 is built from 13 residues. This chain's CDR3 is CASSVQDNQPQHF. The CDR3 region has the DNA TGTGCCAGCAGCGTACAGGACAATCAGCCCCAGCATTTT.

This rearrangement joins TRBV7-2 to TRBJ1-1; 7 bases are shared with TRBD1. CDR1 SGHTA and CDR2 FQGNSA come from the germline V gene. The CDR3 sequence is 15 residues long. V was clipped by 1 base and J by 10 bases; unmatched bases: 12. The CDR3 is CASSLGQGQTMGAFF. As DNA, the CDR3 is TGTGCCAGCAGCTTAGGACAGGGACAGACGATGGGAGCTTTCTTT.

This clone was observed a handful of times. This chain connects TRBV30 to TRBJ1-5; D is perhaps TRBD1 (6 bases). The CDR3 runs 14 residues. The ends were cut back, 4 bases at V and 3 bases at J, with 13 bases in the middle. Germline CDR1 and CDR2: GTSNPN and SVGIG (reference sequence). This CDR3 is CAWTTGPHNQPQHF. The CDR3 bases are TGTGCCTGGACGACAGGCCCTCACAATCAGCCCCAGCATTTT.

The rearrangement links TRBV30 to TRBJ2-1; D assignment may be TRBD1 or TRBD2 (5 bases each). Germline-derived CDR1 and CDR2 are GTSNPN and SVGIG (reference sequence). This CDR3 is 16 amino acids long. V dropped 0 bases and J dropped 7 bases, with 19 bases sitting between them. The CDR3, as DNA: TGTGCCTGGAGTGTACTCGGGACCCTAATCGCGAATGAGCAGTTCTTC. Its translation: CAWSVLGTLIANEQFF.

The rearrangement uses TRBV5-1 and TRBJ1-4; D is unresolved. This CDR3 is 12 amino acids long. V was trimmed by 1 base and J by 14 bases, leaving 12 bases between them. The germline V gene has CDR1 SGHRS and CDR2 YFSETQ. Written as DNA, the CDR3 is TGCGCCAGCAGCTTGTCAGGCGCCATCCTGTTTTTT. The encoded protein is CASSLSGAILFF.

The chain uses TRBV29-1 and TRBJ2-3, with TRBD1 matching 10 bases. Looked up from germline, CDR1 is SQVTM and CDR2 is ANQGSEA. This CDR3 is 15 amino acids long. After removal of 1 base from V and 3 bases from J, the junction contained 4 bases not matched to a gene. CDR3 bases: TGCAGCGTTGAAGTATGGGGACAGGGGACAGATACGCAGTATTTT. Amino acids: CSVEVWGQGTDTQYF.

This rearrangement joins TRBV10-3 to TRBJ2-7; TRBD1 agrees at 7 bases. The J segment lost 2 bases and the V segment lost 4 bases, leaving 5 bases of the junction unmatched. Per the germline V gene, CDR1 is ENHRY and CDR2 is SYGVKD. This CDR3 has 14 amino acids. CDR3 sequence (DNA): TGTGCCATCAGTGTGGGGACAGAGACCTACGAGCAGTACTTC. The encoded protein is CAISVGTETYEQYF.